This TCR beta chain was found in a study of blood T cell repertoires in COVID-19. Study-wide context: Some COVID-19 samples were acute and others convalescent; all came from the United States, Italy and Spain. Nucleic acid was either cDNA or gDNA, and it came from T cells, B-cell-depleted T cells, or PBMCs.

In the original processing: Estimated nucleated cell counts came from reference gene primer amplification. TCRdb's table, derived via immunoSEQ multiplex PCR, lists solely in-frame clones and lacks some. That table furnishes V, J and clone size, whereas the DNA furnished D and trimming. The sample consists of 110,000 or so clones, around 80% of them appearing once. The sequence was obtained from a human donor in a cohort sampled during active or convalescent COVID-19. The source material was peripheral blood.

The CDR3 sequence: CASSFDWTGEAFF. The CDR3 bases are TGTGCCAGCAGCTTCGACTGGACGGGAGAAGCTTTCTTT. V gene TRBV7-2 combines with J gene TRBJ1-1; D gene unclear. V gave up 3 bases and J gave up 8 bases, with 13 bases separating them. Germline loops: CDR1 SGHTA, CDR2 FQGNSA. CDR3 length equals 13 residues.